The 8 T cell receptor beta chains given below trace back to one sample, sequenced in a study of cytomegalovirus exposure and HLA in healthy donors. With 60 Vbeta and 13 Jbeta primers, the PCR was carried out. The method was immunoSEQ multiplex PCR; TCRdb's version includes in-frame clones alone and lacks a portion of them. Among about 54,000 clones listed, roughly 85% were seen once. Sequencing used PBMCs. The receptors here all came from a woman between 18 and 29 years old in good health and CMV-seronegative.

The rearrangement uses TRBV19 and TRBJ1-2; TRBD1 agrees at 7 bases. The ends lost 5 bases at V and 1 base at J; junction bases unmatched: 7. This CDR3 has 15 amino acids. Germline-derived CDR1 and CDR2 are LNHDA and SQIVND (reference sequence). This CDR3 is CASSPRTGHNYGYTF. CDR3 DNA: TGTGCCAGTAGTCCCCGGACAGGTCATAACTATGGCTACACCTTC.

The sample holds a few counts of this clone. The chain is built from TRBV29-1 and TRBJ2-1; 7 bases match TRBD2. With 8 bases clipped from V and 4 bases from J, the junction kept 11 bases outside the gene matches. The CDR3 totals 14 residues. CDR1 and CDR2 from the germline V gene are SQVTM and ANQGSEA. The CDR3 nucleotides are TGCAGCTTATTAGGCGGGAGCATATACAATGAGCAGTTCTTC. It codes for CSLLGGSIYNEQFF.

This clone counts as medium-sized (0.01 to 0.1%). The CDR3 sequence: CASSDFQGGLNTGELFF. CDR3 in DNA: TGTGCCAGCAGTGACTTCCAGGGGGGCCTGAACACCGGGGAGCTGTTTTTT. The chain uses TRBV6-1 and TRBJ2-2; D possibly corresponds to TRBD1 (7 bases). This CDR3 contains 17 residues. Germline-derived CDR1 and CDR2 are MNHNS and SASEGT. V dropped 3 bases and J dropped 1 base, with 15 bases sitting between them.

The chain links TRBV28 to TRBJ2-7; maybe TRBD2 (6 bases). CDR1 MDHEN and CDR2 SYDVKM come from the germline V gene. V lost 6 bases to trimming and J lost 9 bases, with 15 bases between them. The CDR3 contains 12 residues. The CDR3 here is CASSPGTVGQYF. The CDR3 DNA sequence: TGTGCCAGCAGCCCGGGGACTGTCGGGCAGTACTTC.

A word on this clone: An end of the junction differs from the germline gene, which may be a read error. The chain has TRBV7-9 and TRBJ2-4, with 8 bases identical to TRBD1. The CDR3 is made up of 15 amino acids. From germline, CDR1 is SEHNR and CDR2 FQNEAQ (reference sequence). CDR3 DNA: TGTTCCAGCAGCGACAGGGGAGCGACCAAAAACATTCAGTACTTC. Protein product: CSSSDRGATKNIQYF.

The genes are TRBV25-1 and TRBJ1-1; D unresolved. The germline V gene has CDR1 MGHDK and CDR2 SYGVNS. CDR3 size: 13 residues. Trimming left V 7 bases short and J 6 bases short, with 15 bases between. CDR3 DNA sequence: TGTGCCAGCATGAGAGACGGGTGGTCTGAAGCTTTCTTT. This gives the protein CASMRDGWSEAFF.

The sample holds a few counts of this clone. This chain links TRBV28 with TRBJ2-4; D might be TRBD2 (6 bases). V shed 5 bases and J shed 12 bases, with 32 bases lying between them. Germline CDR1 reads MDHEN; CDR2 reads SYDVKM. The CDR3 length is 18 residues. CDR3 bases: TGTGCCAGCAGTGGCACGTACAACGGAGGGGTTTCTTGGCACAGTCAGTACTTC. Translating gives CASSGTYNGGVSWHSQYF.

This chain uses TRBV19 with TRBJ2-5, with 7 bases fitting TRBD2. CDR1 and CDR2 (germline): LNHDA, SQIVND (reference sequence). With 1 base clipped from V and 0 bases from J, the junction kept 8 bases outside the gene matches. CDR3 length equals 17 residues. CDR3: CASSIGGSGPYQETQYF. CDR3 DNA sequence: TGTGCCAGTAGTATAGGAGGTAGCGGGCCGTACCAAGAGACCCAGTACTTC.